What follows are 8 T cell receptor beta chains derived from one specimen sequenced in a study of beta chain features in type 1 diabetes. Sequencing targeted expressed TCRB transcripts, as all isolated RNA had been reverse transcribed. Sequenced by immunoSEQ multiplex PCR; TCRdb stores in-frame clones only, minus some. This table holds some 410,000 clones, approximately 10% found once. Input material: naive CD4+ T cells from blood. The receptors stem from a woman aged 18-29 years in good health.

This clone was counted a few times. V is TRBV10-3 and J is TRBJ2-1; TRBD1 matches at 10 bases. Germline V CDR1 and CDR2: ENHRY, SYGVKD. The junction had 3 bases not matched to a gene; V was cut back by 10 bases and J by 6 bases. The CDR3 spans 12 residues. The CDR3 loop is CASRDRGNEQFF. The CDR3, as DNA: TGTGCCAGCCGGGACAGGGGCAATGAGCAGTTCTTC.

This clone has a handful of counts. The chain uses TRBV19 and TRBJ1-1, with D possibly being TRBD1 (6 bases). V was trimmed by 3 bases and J by 0 bases, leaving 11 bases between them. The CDR3 extends over 15 amino acids. Germline CDR1 LNHDA, CDR2 SQIVND (reference sequence). This chain's CDR3 is CASSIPTGVNTEAFF. DNA for the CDR3: TGTGCCAGTAGTATTCCGACAGGTGTGAACACTGAAGCTTTCTTT.

The genes are TRBV28 and TRBJ2-5; no clear D gene. V lost 6 bases and J 5 bases, leaving 10 bases between the germline ends. Germline V gene sequence: CDR1 MDHEN, CDR2 SYDVKM. The CDR3 totals 12 residues. CDR3 bases: TGTGCCAGCAGGGCAGCCCTGGAGACCCAGTACTTC. Residues: CASRAALETQYF.

The chain recombines TRBV25-1 with TRBJ2-6; D unresolved. The CDR3 extends over 13 amino acids. Looked up from germline, CDR1 is MGHDK and CDR2 is SYGVNS. Trimming shortened V by 6 bases and J by 1 base, and 4 bases separated the two germline ends. The CDR3 spells CASRPSGANVLTF. CDR3 DNA: TGTGCCAGCAGGCCTTCTGGGGCCAACGTCCTGACTTTC.

This clone showed up just a few times. This chain connects TRBV9 to TRBJ2-2, with D perhaps TRBD1 (5 bases). Trimming took off 0 bases at V and 0 bases at J, with 6 bases between the two ends. CDR1 is SGDLS and CDR2 is YYNGEE in the germline V gene. This CDR3 contains 15 residues. The CDR3 is CASSVATANTGELFF. The CDR3 DNA sequence: TGTGCCAGCAGCGTAGCGACAGCGAACACCGGGGAGCTGTTTTTT. Based on the CDR3 plus reference TRBV9 and TRBJ2-2, the full variable domain is DSGVTQTPKHLITATGQRVTLRCSPRSGDLSVYWYQQSLDQGLQFLIQYYNGEERAKGNILERFSAQQFPDLHSELNLSSLELGDSALYFCASSVATANTGELFFGEGSRLTVL.

The rearrangement links TRBV25-1 to TRBJ2-7, with D possibly TRBD1 on 6 matching bases. The germline V gene has CDR1 MGHDK and CDR2 SYGVNS. The V end lost 1 base, the J end lost 2 bases, and 12 bases lay between the germline ends. The CDR3 runs to 15 residues. CDR3 DNA sequence: TGTGCCAGCAGTGAATCCGCTCCAGGGGCCTACGAGCAGTACTTC. Translation: CASSESAPGAYEQYF.

This clone came up a few times. The chain employs TRBV7-9 and TRBJ1-2; unclear D gene. Germline V gene lookup returns CDR1 SEHNR and CDR2 FQNEAQ (reference sequence). The ends were cut back, 6 bases at V and 9 bases at J, with 26 bases in the middle. This CDR3 is 16 amino acids long. The chain's CDR3 is CASRPPGRHGDYSYTF. The CDR3 bases are TGTGCCAGCAGACCTCCGGGGAGACACGGCGATTATAGCTACACCTTC.

This clone was recorded a few times. This chain uses TRBV6-5 with TRBJ2-3; a weak D match, TRBD2 (6 bases). With 7 bases removed from V and 6 bases from J, the gap between germline ends came to 8 bases. The CDR3 is 11 residues long. Germline V gene lookup returns CDR1 MNHEY and CDR2 SVGAGI. In DNA, the CDR3 is TGTGCCAGCACCCGGGGGGATACGCAGTATTTT. It encodes CASTRGDTQYF.